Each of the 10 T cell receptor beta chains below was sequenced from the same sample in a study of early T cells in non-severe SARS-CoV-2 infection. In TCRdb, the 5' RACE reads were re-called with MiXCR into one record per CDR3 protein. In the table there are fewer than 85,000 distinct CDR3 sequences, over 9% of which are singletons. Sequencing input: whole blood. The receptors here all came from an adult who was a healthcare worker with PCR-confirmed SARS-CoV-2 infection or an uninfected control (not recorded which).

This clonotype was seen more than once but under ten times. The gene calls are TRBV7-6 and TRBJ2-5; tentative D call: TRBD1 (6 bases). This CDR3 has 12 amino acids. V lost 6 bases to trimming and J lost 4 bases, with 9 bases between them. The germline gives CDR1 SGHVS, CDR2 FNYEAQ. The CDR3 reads CASRGQRETQYF. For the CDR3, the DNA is TGTGCCAGCAGAGGACAGCGAGAGACCCAGTACTTC. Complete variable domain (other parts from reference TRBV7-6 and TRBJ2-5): GAGVSQSPRYKVTKRGQDVALRCDPISGHVSLYWYRQALGQGPEFLTYFNYEAQQDKSGLPNDRFSAERPEGSISTLTIQRTEQRDSAMYRCASRGQRETQYFGPGTRLLVL.

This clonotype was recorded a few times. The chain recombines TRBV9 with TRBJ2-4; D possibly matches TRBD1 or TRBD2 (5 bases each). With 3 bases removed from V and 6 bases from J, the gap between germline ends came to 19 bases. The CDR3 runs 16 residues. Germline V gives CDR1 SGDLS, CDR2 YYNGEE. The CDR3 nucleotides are TGTGCCAGCAGCGGCCCAGGGACCATTGGGGCAAACATTCAGTACTTC. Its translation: CASSGPGTIGANIQYF.

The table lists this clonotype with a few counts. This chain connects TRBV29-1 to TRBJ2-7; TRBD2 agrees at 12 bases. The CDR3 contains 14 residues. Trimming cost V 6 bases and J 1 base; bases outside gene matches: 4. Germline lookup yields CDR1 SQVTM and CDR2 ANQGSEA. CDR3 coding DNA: TGCAGCGTCATGACTAGCGGGGGATCCTACGAGCAGTACTTC. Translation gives CSVMTSGGSYEQYF.

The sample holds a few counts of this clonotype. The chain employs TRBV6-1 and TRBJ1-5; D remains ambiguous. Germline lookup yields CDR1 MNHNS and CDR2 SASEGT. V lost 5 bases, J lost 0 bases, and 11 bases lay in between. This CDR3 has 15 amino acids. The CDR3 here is CASSSGAVSNQPQHF. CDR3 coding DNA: TGTGCCAGCAGTTCCGGAGCGGTTAGCAATCAGCCCCAGCATTTT.

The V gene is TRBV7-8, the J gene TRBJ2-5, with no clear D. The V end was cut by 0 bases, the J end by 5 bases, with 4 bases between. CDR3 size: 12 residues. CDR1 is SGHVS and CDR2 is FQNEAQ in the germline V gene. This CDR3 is CASSLALETQYF. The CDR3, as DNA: TGTGCCAGCAGCTTAGCGCTGGAGACCCAGTACTTC.

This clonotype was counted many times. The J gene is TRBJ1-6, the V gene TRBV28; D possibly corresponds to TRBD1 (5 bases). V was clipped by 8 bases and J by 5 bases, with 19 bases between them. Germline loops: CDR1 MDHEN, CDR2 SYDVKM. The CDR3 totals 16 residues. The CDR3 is CASGLLTGDDNSPLHF. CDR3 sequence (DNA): TGTGCCAGCGGGTTACTAACAGGAGACGATAATTCACCCCTCCACTTT.

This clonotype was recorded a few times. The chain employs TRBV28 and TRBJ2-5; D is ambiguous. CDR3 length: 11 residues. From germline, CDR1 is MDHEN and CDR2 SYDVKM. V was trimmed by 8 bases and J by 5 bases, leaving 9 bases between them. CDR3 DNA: TGTGCCAGCTCCACTCGGGAGACCCAGTACTTC. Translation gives CASSTRETQYF.

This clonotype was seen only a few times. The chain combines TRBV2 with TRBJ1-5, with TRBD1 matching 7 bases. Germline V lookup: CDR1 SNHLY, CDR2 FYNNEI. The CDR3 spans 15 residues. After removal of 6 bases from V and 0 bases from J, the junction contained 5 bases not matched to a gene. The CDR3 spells CASRRTGDSNQPQHF. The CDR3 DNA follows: TGTGCCAGCAGACGGACAGGAGATAGCAATCAGCCCCAGCATTTT.

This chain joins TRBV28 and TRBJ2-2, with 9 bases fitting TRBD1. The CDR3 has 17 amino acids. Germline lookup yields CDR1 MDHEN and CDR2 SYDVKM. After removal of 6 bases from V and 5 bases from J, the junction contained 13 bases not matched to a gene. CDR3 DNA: TGTGCCAGCAGGAGTATTCCGGGACAGGGCCGTACCGGGGAGCTGTTTTTT. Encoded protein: CASRSIPGQGRTGELFF.

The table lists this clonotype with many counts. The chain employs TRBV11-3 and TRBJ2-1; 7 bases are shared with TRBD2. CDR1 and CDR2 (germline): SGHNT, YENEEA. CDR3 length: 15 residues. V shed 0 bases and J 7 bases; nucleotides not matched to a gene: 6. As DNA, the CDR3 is TGTGCCAGCAGCTTAGACGGGAGGTCCGCGAATGAGCAGTTCTTC. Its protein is CASSLDGRSANEQFF.